This T cell receptor (beta chain) was identified in a study of blood T cell repertoires in COVID-19. Study-wide background: Samples came from the United States, Italy and Spain, spanning acute and convalescent COVID-19.

Using immunoSEQ multiplex PCR, the repertoire was profiled, and TCRdb retains in-frame clones only, with some absent. This table holds roughly 250,000 clones, 90% to 95% found once. Germline V gene data show CDR1 as SEHNR and CDR2 as FQNEAQ (reference sequence). With V trimmed by 5 bases and J by 0 bases, 5 bases remained unmatched. The CDR3 covers 15 residues. Clinical history reported by participants formed the basis on which cohorts were assigned. The rearrangement links TRBV7-9 to TRBJ2-7; 9 bases map to TRBD1. The receptor was isolated from a woman aged 18-29 years who had recovered from COVID-19. The sequenced sample consisted of PBMCs or T cells enriched from blood (not recorded which). CDR3 amino acids: CASSIWTGASYEQYF. CDR3 bases: TGTGCCAGCAGCATCTGGACAGGGGCCTCCTACGAGCAGTACTTC.